These 23 T cell receptor beta chains came from one sample sequenced in a study of T cell responses to AZD1222 COVID-19 vaccine. TCRdb keeps only in-frame clones here, not all; method: immunoSEQ multiplex PCR. Here the sample spans nearly 110,000 clones, approximately 90% being singletons. The source was peripheral blood, collected 28 days after the second AZD1222 dose. Source of these receptors: an adult who received the AZD1222 COVID-19 vaccine.

V usage is TRBV6-5 and J usage is TRBJ1-4; D is ambiguous. The CDR3 contains 11 residues. Germline CDR1 is MNHEY and CDR2 is SVGAGI. V lost 6 bases and J 8 bases, leaving 7 bases between the germline ends. In DNA, the CDR3 is TGTGCCAGCAGCTTCGGGGAAAAACTGTTTTTT. Its protein product is CASSFGEKLFF.

The chain couples TRBV19 to TRBJ1-6, with D unclear. Trimming stripped 1 base from V and 7 bases from J, with 11 bases between. This CDR3 spans 15 amino acids. Germline CDR1 LNHDA, CDR2 SQIVND (reference sequence). In DNA, the CDR3 is TGTGCCAGTAGTATAGGATGGACGGAGAATTCACCCCTCCACTTT. It codes for CASSIGWTENSPLHF. Full variable domain (rest looked up from reference TRBV19 and TRBJ1-6): DGGITQSPKYLFRKEGQNVTLSCEQNLNHDAMYWYRQDPGQGLRLIYYSQIVNDFQKGDIAEGYSVSREKKESFPLTVTSAQKNPTAFYLCASSIGWTENSPLHFGNGTRLTVT.

V is TRBV4-2 and J is TRBJ1-1, with D hard to call. The CDR3 covers 13 residues. Trimming shortened V by 0 bases and J by 12 bases, and 14 bases separated the two germline ends. Germline V lookup: CDR1 LGHNA, CDR2 YNFKEQ. The CDR3: CASSQDRFRGTFF. For the CDR3, the DNA is TGTGCCAGCAGCCAAGATAGGTTCCGGGGAACTTTCTTT.

This chain links TRBV5-4 with TRBJ2-7; perhaps TRBD1 as D (5 bases). Trimming removed 4 bases at V and 4 bases at J, with 15 bases between. The CDR3 is 14 residues long. In germline, CDR1 is SGHNT, CDR2 YYREEE (reference sequence). CDR3 nucleotide sequence: TGTGCCAGCAGCCGAAAGGGGAATGGTTACGAGCAGTACTTC. It yields the protein CASSRKGNGYEQYF.

The chain joins TRBV2 to TRBJ1-6; D is undetermined. Germline CDR1 SNHLY, CDR2 FYNNEI. There are 14 residues in the CDR3. V lost 2 bases and J 12 bases, leaving 14 bases between the germline ends. CDR3 nucleotide sequence: TGTGCCAGCAGTGAAATGAGGAGGAGGGAACCCCTCCACTTT. This codes for CASSEMRRREPLHF.

A note on this clone: At the DNA level, this CDR3 is encoded by other sequences in the same sample as well. This chain uses TRBV18 with TRBJ1-5; TRBD1 is a possible D gene (6 bases). The V gene lost 2 bases and the J gene lost 0 bases, with 8 bases spanning the gap. The CDR3 is 15 amino acids. The germline CDR1 and CDR2 sequences are KGHSH and LQKENI. CDR3 bases: TGTGCCAGCTCACCAGGACAGTATAGCAATCAGCCCCAGCATTTT. Translation gives CASSPGQYSNQPQHF.

The chain has TRBV5-6 and TRBJ2-2, with TRBD1 as a possible D gene (5 bases). The CDR3 length is 13 residues. Germline CDR1 SGHDT, CDR2 YYEEEE. V shed 10 bases and J shed 2 bases, with 12 bases lying between them. CDR3 region: CAAGPKNTGELFF. The CDR3 nucleotides are TGTGCCGCAGGGCCAAAAAACACCGGGGAGCTGTTTTTT.

The gene calls are TRBV4-2 and TRBJ1-1; a possible D gene is TRBD1 (5 bases). The CDR3 is made up of 16 amino acids. Between the trimmed V and J ends, which lost 5 bases and 4 bases, there was a span of 20 bases. Germline V gives CDR1 LGHNA, CDR2 YNFKEQ. This CDR3 reads CASSYREGRGTTEAFF. The CDR3 DNA reads TGTGCCAGCAGCTATCGGGAGGGGCGAGGCACCACTGAAGCTTTCTTT.

The chain uses TRBV27 and TRBJ2-3, with D unresolved. Germline values: CDR1 MNHEY, CDR2 SMNVEV (reference sequence). The V end lost 4 bases, the J end lost 4 bases, and 6 bases lay between the germline ends. The CDR3 sequence is 12 residues long. The CDR3 here is CASSSAADTQYF. The CDR3 nucleotides are TGTGCCAGCAGTTCGGCCGCAGATACGCAGTATTTT.

The rearrangement uses TRBV19 and TRBJ1-3; D may be TRBD1 (5 bases). Trimming left V 4 bases short and J 0 bases short, with 7 bases between. The CDR3 length is 14 residues. The germline V gene encodes CDR1 LNHDA and CDR2 SQIVND (reference sequence). CDR3 protein: CASSTGGSGNTIYF. CDR3 DNA sequence: TGTGCCAGTAGTACGGGGGGCTCTGGAAACACCATATATTTT.

This clone came up a few times. The chain carries TRBV11-2 and TRBJ2-7; no definite D call. This CDR3 has 14 amino acids. Germline V gene lookup returns CDR1 SGHAT and CDR2 FQNNGV. V shed 4 bases and J shed 3 bases, with 13 bases lying between them. The CDR3 bases are TGTGCCAGCAGCTCGGGCCTATTTTACTACGAGCAGTACTTC. Residues: CASSSGLFYYEQYF.

The chain carries TRBV4-2 and TRBJ2-7, with D possibly being TRBD1 or TRBD2 (5 bases each). Germline CDR1 LGHNA, CDR2 YNFKEQ. The CDR3 runs 15 residues. The germline V and J ends were trimmed by 1 base and 6 bases, with 16 bases remaining between them. The CDR3 nucleotides are TGTGCCAGCAGCCAAGGGGGGAAACCGTGGGCCGAGCAGTACTTC. Translated: CASSQGGKPWAEQYF.

The V gene is TRBV11-2, the J gene TRBJ2-7; D is unclear. Looked up from germline, CDR1 is SGHAT and CDR2 is FQNNGV. CDR3 length: 14 residues. Trimming removed 5 bases at V and 2 bases at J, with 13 bases between. The CDR3 region has the DNA TGTGCCAGCAGCGCCGAGACCGTTACCTACGAGCAGTACTTC. It translates to CASSAETVTYEQYF. Full variable domain (missing parts from reference TRBV11-2 and TRBJ2-7): EAGVAQSPRYKIIEKRQSVAFWCNPISGHATLYWYQQILGQGPKLLIQFQNNGVVDDSQLPKDRFSAERLKGVDSTLKIQPAKLEDSAVYLCASSAETVTYEQYFGPGTRLTVT.

The genes are TRBV13 and TRBJ2-7; 7 nucleotides agree with TRBD2. Germline V CDR1 and CDR2: PRHDT, FYEKMQ (reference sequence). V shed 5 bases and J 2 bases; nucleotides not matched to a gene: 9. The CDR3 length is 15 residues. The CDR3 spells CASSLGGWSTYEQYF. The CDR3, as DNA: TGTGCCAGCAGCCTGGGGGGGTGGAGTACCTACGAGCAGTACTTC.

The chain uses TRBV6-2 or TRBV6-3 and TRBJ1-3; D possibly corresponds to TRBD1 (5 bases). This CDR3 region has 17 residues. The germline V gene encodes CDR1 MNHEY and CDR2 SVGEGT. Deletions cut 1 base from V and 0 bases from J, with 13 bases between. The CDR3 nucleotides read TGTGCCAGCAGTTACTTCTACAGGTTGAGCTCTGGAAACACCATATATTTT. Its translation is CASSYFYRLSSGNTIYF.

The chain recombines TRBV5-5 with TRBJ1-2; D unclear. The CDR3 extends over 15 amino acids. Trimming removed 4 bases at V and 1 base at J, with 14 bases between. Germline CDR1 is SGHKS and CDR2 is YYEKEE (reference sequence). CDR3 residues: CASSPAISINYGYTF. The DNA of the CDR3 is TGTGCCAGCAGCCCGGCCATTTCGATTAACTATGGCTACACCTTC.

The J gene is TRBJ2-7, the V gene TRBV7-2; D might be TRBD2 (5 bases). The germline CDR1 and CDR2 sequences are SGHTA and FQGNSA. This CDR3 has 15 amino acids. Trimming pared 5 bases from V and 7 bases from J, leaving 21 bases between. The CDR3 DNA sequence: TGTGCCAGCAGCCCGACCGGGATATCACGAGAAGAGCAGTACTTC. Encoded protein: CASSPTGISREEQYF. Full variable domain (missing parts from reference TRBV7-2 and TRBJ2-7): GAGVSQSPSNKVTEKGKDVELRCDPISGHTALYWYRQSLGQGLEFLIYFQGNSAPDKSGLPSDRFSAERTGGSVSTLTIQRTQQEDSAVYLCASSPTGISREEQYFGPGTRLTVT.

As concerns this clone: This sample includes further DNA sequences coding for the same CDR3. The chain carries TRBV19 and TRBJ2-7; D is uncertain. CDR1 and CDR2 (germline): LNHDA, SQIVND (reference sequence). V was trimmed by 1 base and J by 0 bases, leaving 4 bases between them. This CDR3 is built from 13 residues. As DNA, the CDR3 is TGTGCCAGTAGTATAGGCGGCTCCTACGAGCAGTACTTC. Translating gives CASSIGGSYEQYF.

To note about this clone: Other DNA sequences in this specimen translate into the identical CDR3. The rearrangement uses TRBV7-9 and TRBJ1-6; D not resolved. The CDR3 contains 16 residues. V lost 0 bases, J lost 0 bases, and 6 bases lay in between. Per germline, CDR1 SEHNR and CDR2 FQNEAQ (reference sequence). CDR3 sequence (DNA): TGTGCCAGCAGCTTAGCGCAGAGCTCCTATAATTCACCCCTCCACTTT. This sequence encodes CASSLAQSSYNSPLHF.

This chain joins TRBV7-2 and TRBJ2-3; D may be TRBD2 (5 bases). V dropped 8 bases and J dropped 4 bases, with 13 bases sitting between them. Germline V CDR1 and CDR2: SGHTA, FQGNSA. This CDR3 spans 13 amino acids. The CDR3 bases are TGTGCCAGCGCCGGTAGAGCGGCAGATACGCAGTATTTT. This encodes CASAGRAADTQYF.

The chain employs TRBV10-2 and TRBJ2-7; the D call may be TRBD1 or TRBD2 (5 bases each). Deletions cut 3 bases from V and 3 bases from J, with 18 bases between. CDR1 is WSHSY, CDR2 SAAADI, per germline. This CDR3 spans 16 amino acids. Written as DNA, the CDR3 is TGCGCCAGCAGTGAAGGAGTGGGGCGGGTAATCTACGAGCAGTACTTC. It encodes CASSEGVGRVIYEQYF.

The V gene is TRBV6-6, the J gene TRBJ1-1, with 7 nucleotides matching TRBD1. Germline V lookup: CDR1 MNHNY, CDR2 SVGAGI (reference sequence). The CDR3 totals 12 residues. V lost 10 bases, J lost 1 base, and 3 bases stayed unmatched. The CDR3 reads CATGQTNTEAFF. The CDR3 region has the DNA TGTGCCACGGGACAGACGAACACTGAAGCTTTCTTT.

The chain is built from TRBV27 and TRBJ2-5; 12 bases map to TRBD2. CDR3 length: 16 residues. Germline loops: CDR1 MNHEY, CDR2 SMNVEV (reference sequence). Germline trimming cut 4 bases from V and 2 bases from J; bases unmatched to any gene: 5. Here the CDR3 DNA reads TGTGCCAGCAGTTCCACTAGCGGGGGGAATCAAGAGACCCAGTACTTC. Its translation is CASSSTSGGNQETQYF.